This TCR beta chain emerged from a study of T cell changes during pregnancy in multiple sclerosis. Trimming took 0 bases from V and 5 from J, leaving 11 bases between them. This CDR3 has 14 residues. The V gene's germline CDR1 is SGHRS and CDR2 YFSETQ. Method: immunoSEQ multiplex PCR; TCRdb's copy keeps in-frame clones and lacks some. The repertoire has over 50,000 clones, approximately 91% of them found once; the top ten carry over 1.5%. The sequence was collected from a female donor with multiple sclerosis, enrolled in a pregnancy study. The specimen comprised peripheral blood, sampled after pregnancy. V is TRBV5-1 and J is TRBJ2-5, with D maybe TRBD1 (6 bases). In DNA form, the CDR3 reads TGCGCCAGCAGCTTGGTGGGACAATGGGAGACCCAGTACTTC. Translation gives CASSLVGQWETQYF.